The 15 T cell receptor beta chains below all came from one sample that was sequenced in a study of Graves' ophthalmopathy and Graves' hyperthyroidism. Beta-chain TCR CDR3 regions were amplified from RNA transcripts. Amplification began with first-round RT-PCR using HTBI primers, then second-round multiplex PCR was performed. TCRdb re-called the multiplex PCR reads through MiXCR, storing one row per CDR3 protein. Seen here are about 210,000 distinct CDR3 sequences, 25% to 30% observed once, and the top ten hold approximately 9.1%. The source material was peripheral blood. The receptor set was obtained from a man aged 45-65 years with Graves' ophthalmopathy.

V usage is TRBV20-1 and J usage is TRBJ2-7; D gene uncertain. The V gene lost 3 bases and the J gene lost 4 bases, with 7 bases spanning the gap. This CDR3 region has 11 residues. Per germline, CDR1 DFQATT and CDR2 SNEGSKA (reference sequence). The CDR3 region has the DNA TGCAGTGCTAGTATGGCGTACGAGCAGTACTTC. Translating it yields CSASMAYEQYF.

This clonotype was observed at least ten times. The rearrangement uses TRBV6-2 or TRBV6-3 and TRBJ2-2; D uncertain. Germline values: CDR1 MNHEY, CDR2 SVGEGT. There are 14 residues in the CDR3. V was pared by 2 bases and J by 1 base, with 5 bases between. Written as DNA, the CDR3 is TGTGCCAGCAGTTACATAGGGAACACCGGGGAGCTGTTTTTT. Its translation is CASSYIGNTGELFF.

At least ten counts were recorded for this clonotype. The chain is built from TRBV12-5 and TRBJ2-2; D might be TRBD1 (7 bases). The germline V and J ends were trimmed by 4 bases and 6 bases, with 33 bases remaining between them. CDR1 LGHNT and CDR2 FRNRAP come from the germline V gene. The CDR3 covers 21 residues. The CDR3 bases are TGTGCTAGTGGTTCCGCCGGAGGGACAGCCCTCAGCCGTTCGTTCGCCGGGGAGCTGTTTTTT. Amino acid sequence: CASGSAGGTALSRSFAGELFF.

This clonotype was detected many times. The rearrangement uses TRBV6-1 and TRBJ1-5; 7 bases are shared with TRBD1. This CDR3 comprises 15 residues. Germline CDR1 is MNHNS and CDR2 is SASEGT. After removal of 4 bases from V and 3 bases from J, the junction contained 6 bases not matched to a gene. The CDR3 reads CASSVQQGTNQPQHF. DNA of the CDR3: TGTGCCAGCAGTGTTCAACAGGGGACCAATCAGCCCCAGCATTTT.

This chain joins TRBV7-2 and TRBJ2-7; no firm D call. The V end was cut by 1 base, the J end by 1 base, with 11 bases between. CDR3 length: 15 residues. Per the germline V gene, CDR1 is SGHTA and CDR2 is FQGNSA. The CDR3 nucleotides read TGTGCCAGCAGCTTAGGGCCCGACTTATCCTACGAGCAGTACTTC. Translated: CASSLGPDLSYEQYF.

This clonotype was counted ten times or more. The genes are TRBV28 and TRBJ1-6; TRBD1 matches at 9 bases. The CDR3 totals 15 residues. Germline-derived CDR1 and CDR2 are MDHEN and SYDVKM. V lost 6 bases and J lost 8; bases outside the gene matches: 8. The chain's CDR3 is CASSLTGGRDSPLHF. For the CDR3, the DNA is TGTGCCAGCAGCCTCACAGGGGGCAGGGATTCACCCCTCCACTTT. Full variable domain (remainder filled in from reference TRBV28 and TRBJ1-6): DVKVTQSSRYLVKRTGEKVFLECVQDMDHENMFWYRQDPGLGLRLIYFSYDVKMKEKGDIPEGYSVSREKKERFSLILESASTNQTSMYLCASSLTGGRDSPLHFGNGTRLTVT.

This clonotype has at least ten counts. This sequence joins TRBV24-1 and TRBJ2-3, with TRBD2 matching 9 bases. Germline loops: CDR1 KGHDR, CDR2 SFDVKD. CDR3 length equals 19 residues. The junction had 18 bases not matched to a gene; V was cut back by 5 bases and J by 4 bases. CDR3 DNA: TGTGCCACCAGTGGCCAGAGCGGGCGTAGCGGGAGTTTGGCAGATACGCAGTATTTT. This codes for CATSGQSGRSGSLADTQYF.

The chain joins TRBV7-3 to TRBJ1-1; D unresolved. The CDR3 has 16 residues. V shed 4 bases and J shed 3 bases, with 18 bases lying between them. The germline V gene encodes CDR1 SGHTA and CDR2 FQGTGA. For the CDR3, the DNA is TGTGCCAGCAGCTCGGGCCCCTTACGGAGGGACACTGAAGCTTTCTTT. As protein: CASSSGPLRRDTEAFF.

Concerning this clonotype itself: One end of the junction fails to match germline, which may point to a read error. V is TRBV6-2 or TRBV6-3 and J is TRBJ2-7, with 8 bases lining up with TRBD2. Germline values: CDR1 MNHEY, CDR2 SVGEGT. The CDR3 sequence is 16 residues long. DNA of the CDR3: TGCGCCAGCAGTCCCCTTGGACTAGCAGGGGATTACGAGCAGTACTTC. Translated: CASSPLGLAGDYEQYF.

This clonotype was seen many times. CDR3 in amino acids: CASSELPGPNAQPQHF. CDR3 nucleotide sequence: TGCGCCAGCAGTGAACTCCCGGGTCCTAACGCACAGCCCCAGCATTTT. J is TRBJ1-5 and V is TRBV10-2; D ambiguous. CDR1 is WSHSY, CDR2 SAAADI, per germline. This CDR3 is 16 amino acids long. The V end was cut by 3 bases, the J end by 7 bases, with 19 bases between.

The chain recombines TRBV6-5 with TRBJ2-4; 7 positions match TRBD1. The CDR3 spans 14 residues. CDR1 and CDR2 from the germline V gene are MNHEY and SVGAGI. V shed 0 bases, J shed 6 bases, and the junction held 2 bases outside the gene matches. Here the CDR3 DNA reads TGTGCCAGCAGTTACTCGGACAGGACAAACATTCAGTACTTC. The encoded protein is CASSYSDRTNIQYF.

This clonotype has a count of ten or more. This chain links TRBV20-1 with TRBJ1-1; 10 bases agree with TRBD1. Germline CDR1 reads DFQATT; CDR2 reads SNEGSKA (reference sequence). J gave up 6 bases and V 4 bases, and 8 bases lay outside the gene matches. The CDR3 length is 14 residues. CDR3 residues: CSAMGQGFDPEAFF. The DNA of the CDR3 is TGCAGTGCTATGGGACAGGGGTTTGACCCTGAAGCTTTCTTT.

The chain carries TRBV24-1 and TRBJ1-6, with D perhaps TRBD1 (5 bases). The CDR3 covers 15 residues. Germline V gives CDR1 KGHDR, CDR2 SFDVKD. V shed 3 bases and J shed 9 bases, with 14 bases lying between them. The CDR3 is CATSDGARVGSPLHF. CDR3 nucleotide sequence: TGTGCCACCAGTGATGGGGCCAGGGTTGGTTCACCCCTCCACTTT.

This clonotype was counted ten times or more. V is TRBV9 and J is TRBJ2-7, with D possibly called TRBD1 or TRBD2 (5 bases each). V lost 2 bases to trimming and J lost 2 bases, with 11 bases between them. The CDR3 contains 14 residues. Germline V CDR1 and CDR2: SGDLS, YYNGEE. The CDR3 spells CASSVRDPAYEQYF. Here the CDR3 DNA reads TGTGCCAGCAGCGTCCGGGACCCAGCCTACGAGCAGTACTTC. Together with reference TRBV9 and TRBJ2-7, the CDR3 gives the full variable domain: DSGVTQTPKHLITATGQRVTLRCSPRSGDLSVYWYQQSLDQGLQFLIQYYNGEERAKGNILERFSAQQFPDLHSELNLSSLELGDSALYFCASSVRDPAYEQYFGPGTRLTVT.

The chain carries TRBV6-1 and TRBJ1-2, with D maybe TRBD1 (6 bases). Germline CDR1 and CDR2: MNHNS and SASEGT. V was pared by 8 bases and J by 4 bases, with 20 bases between. This CDR3 has 15 residues. The chain's CDR3 is CASRILRGGFYGYTF. CDR3 nucleotide sequence: TGTGCCAGCCGGATCTTGAGAGGGGGTTTCTATGGCTACACCTTC.